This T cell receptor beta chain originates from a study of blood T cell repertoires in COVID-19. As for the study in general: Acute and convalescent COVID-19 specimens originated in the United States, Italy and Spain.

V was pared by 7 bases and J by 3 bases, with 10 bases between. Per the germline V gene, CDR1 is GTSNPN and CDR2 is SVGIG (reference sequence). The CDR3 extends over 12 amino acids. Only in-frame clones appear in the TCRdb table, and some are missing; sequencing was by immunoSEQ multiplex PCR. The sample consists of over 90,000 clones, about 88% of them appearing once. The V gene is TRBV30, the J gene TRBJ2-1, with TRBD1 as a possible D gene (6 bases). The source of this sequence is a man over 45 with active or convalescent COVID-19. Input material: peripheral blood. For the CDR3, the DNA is TGTGCCTCCACAGGGAGCTACAATGAGCAGTTCTTC. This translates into CASTGSYNEQFF.